The 30 T cell receptor beta chains below come from one sample, sequenced in a study of control samples from healthy donors and cancer patients. The table came from immunoSEQ multiplex PCR; TCRdb's copy has only in-frame clones and leaves some out. Among tens of thousands of clones listed, approximately 91% were seen once. The source material was PBMCs. These receptor sequences come from a man aged 50 to 60 with lung cancer.

The chain has TRBV20-1 and TRBJ2-5; a possible D gene is TRBD1 (6 bases). This CDR3 is 18 amino acids long. V was trimmed by 3 bases and J by 0 bases, leaving 23 bases between them. Germline V gives CDR1 DFQATT, CDR2 SNEGSKA (reference sequence). The CDR3 region has the DNA TGCAGTGCTAGTTACAGGGATGTCTTAAATCACTACCAAGAGACCCAGTACTTC. It is translated as CSASYRDVLNHYQETQYF.

This clone was seen only a few times. This sequence joins TRBV4-1 and TRBJ1-1, with D uncertain. The CDR3 extends over 15 amino acids. CDR1 MGHRA and CDR2 YSYEKL come from the germline V gene. V was cut by 1 base and J by 0 bases, with 9 bases left in between. CDR3 nucleotides: TGCGCCAGCAGCCAAGGGGCATCTATGAACACTGAAGCTTTCTTT. It codes for CASSQGASMNTEAFF.

J is TRBJ2-3 and V is TRBV19; D is unclear. Germline V lookup: CDR1 LNHDA, CDR2 SQIVND (reference sequence). The V and J ends lost 9 bases and 3 bases respectively, with 13 bases between them. CDR3 length equals 13 residues. CDR3: CASRPFSTDTQYF. The DNA of the CDR3 is TGTGCCAGCCGACCGTTTTCGACAGATACGCAGTATTTT.

The rearrangement uses TRBV7-2 and TRBJ2-5, with 7 bases that match TRBD2. The CDR3 spans 14 residues. Trimming at V came to 2 bases and at J to 3 bases, leaving 3 bases not matched to a gene. Germline V gene lookup returns CDR1 SGHTA and CDR2 FQGNSA. This CDR3 is CASSLTRGKETQYF. The DNA for the CDR3 is TGTGCCAGCAGCTTAACGCGGGGGAAAGAGACCCAGTACTTC.

The chain employs TRBV2 and TRBJ2-2; D is perhaps TRBD2 (5 bases). The CDR3 is made up of 14 amino acids. The germline CDR1 and CDR2 sequences are SNHLY and FYNNEI. V was trimmed by 10 bases and J by 0 bases, leaving 12 bases between them. This CDR3 reads CATGVESNTGELFF. The CDR3, as DNA: TGTGCCACCGGGGTGGAGTCGAACACCGGGGAGCTGTTTTTT.

The genes are TRBV19 and TRBJ2-5; 9 bases align to TRBD1. Germline assignment: CDR1 LNHDA and CDR2 SQIVND (reference sequence). Trimming at V came to 6 bases and at J to 2 bases, leaving 4 bases not matched to a gene. CDR3 size: 14 residues. The CDR3 DNA reads TGTGCCAGTAGCTGGACAGGGGCGCAAGAGACCCAGTACTTC. Its protein product is CASSWTGAQETQYF.

The CDR3 protein is CASSRAGLNTEAFF. The CDR3 bases are TGTGCCAGCAGTAGGGCGGGTTTGAACACTGAAGCTTTCTTT. This sequence joins TRBV25-1 and TRBJ1-1, with no clear D. Trimming removed 5 bases from V and 0 bases from J, with 10 bases in between. The CDR3 loop spans 14 amino acids. The V gene's germline CDR1 is MGHDK and CDR2 SYGVNS. Full variable domain (rest looked up from reference TRBV25-1 and TRBJ1-1): EADIYQTPRYLVIGTGKKITLECSQTMGHDKMYWYQQDPGMELHLIHYSYGVNSTEKGDLSSESTVSRIRTEHFPLTLESARPSHTSQYLCASSRAGLNTEAFFGQGTRLTVV.

The chain combines TRBV10-3 with TRBJ1-2, with 8 bases fitting TRBD1. In germline, CDR1 is ENHRY, CDR2 SYGVKD. The CDR3 covers 11 residues. J lost 8 bases, V lost 10 bases, and 6 bases had no gene match. The CDR3 DNA follows: TGTGCCACCCAGGGACAGGAGGGCTACACCTTC. Translation: CATQGQEGYTF.

This clone was counted a few times. V and J are TRBV27 and TRBJ2-1, with TRBD2 identical over 13 bases. Germline V gene data show CDR1 as MNHEY and CDR2 as SMNVEV (reference sequence). V lost 4 bases to trimming and J lost 7 bases; unmatched junction nucleotides: 7. The CDR3 has 16 residues. CDR3 protein: CASSSTSGGAWNEQFF. CDR3 coding DNA: TGTGCCAGCAGTTCTACTAGCGGGGGGGCCTGGAATGAGCAGTTCTTC.

The V gene is TRBV3-1 (or the pseudogene TRBV3-2), the J gene TRBJ2-3; D unresolved. V was shortened by 0 bases and J by 5 bases, with 3 bases between the two germline ends. The CDR3 contains 12 residues. Per the germline V gene, CDR1 is LGHDT and CDR2 is YNNKEL (reference sequence). CDR3 region: CASSQEEDTQYF. The DNA of the CDR3 is TGTGCCAGCAGCCAAGAGGAAGATACGCAGTATTTT.

This clone has only a few counts. The chain has TRBV30 and TRBJ1-2; D gene uncertain. CDR3 length equals 15 residues. V shed 0 bases and J shed 1 base, with 12 bases lying between them. The germline gives CDR1 GTSNPN, CDR2 SVGIG (reference sequence). The CDR3 region is CAWSVLGNFNYGYTF. The CDR3, as DNA: TGTGCCTGGAGTGTACTCGGGAATTTTAACTATGGCTACACCTTC.

This rearrangement joins TRBV19 to TRBJ1-2; D possibly corresponds to TRBD1 (5 bases). This CDR3 contains 14 residues. The germline V gene encodes CDR1 LNHDA and CDR2 SQIVND (reference sequence). Trimming took off 4 bases at V and 6 bases at J, with 15 bases between the two ends. The CDR3 DNA reads TGTGCCAGTAGTACGACCCGGGACGGCCATGGCTACACCTTC. Amino acid sequence: CASSTTRDGHGYTF.

This chain joins TRBV2 and TRBJ2-5, with 8 bases fitting TRBD1. Per the germline V gene, CDR1 is SNHLY and CDR2 is FYNNEI. The CDR3 spans 14 residues. V shed 7 bases, J shed 1 base, and the junction held 5 bases outside the gene matches. The CDR3 DNA sequence: TGTGCCAGCAAGAGGGACAGGACCCAAGAGACCCAGTACTTC. Translated: CASKRDRTQETQYF. Drawing the rest from reference TRBV2 and TRBJ2-5, the complete variable domain is EPEVTQTPSHQVTQMGQEVILRCVPISNHLYFYWYRQILGQKVEFLVSFYNNEISEKSEIFDDQFSVERPDGSNFTLKIRSTKLEDSAMYFCASKRDRTQETQYFGPGTRLLVL.

This chain connects TRBV7-3 to TRBJ2-1, with D possibly TRBD1 on 6 matching bases. This CDR3 has 13 residues. Trimming removed 5 bases at V and 10 bases at J, with 15 bases between. Germline lookup yields CDR1 SGHTA and CDR2 FQGTGA. The DNA of the CDR3 is TGTGCCAGCAGCCTTGGATCCGGGACAGAGCAGTTCTTC. Its translation: CASSLGSGTEQFF.

CDR3 sequence: CASSILGGTFGSTEAFF. In nucleotides, the CDR3 is TGTGCCAGTAGTATACTGGGTGGGACGTTCGGTAGCACTGAAGCTTTCTTT. This chain connects TRBV19 to TRBJ1-1; D is possibly TRBD1 (5 bases). The CDR3 is made up of 17 amino acids. Germline CDR1 is LNHDA and CDR2 is SQIVND (reference sequence). Trimming stripped 2 bases from V and 4 bases from J, with 20 bases between.

The genes are TRBV10-3 and TRBJ1-4; D perhaps matches TRBD1 (5 bases). The germline V gene has CDR1 ENHRY and CDR2 SYGVKD. The CDR3 contains 17 residues. The V gene lost 0 bases and the J gene lost 4 bases, with 15 bases spanning the gap. The CDR3 spells CAISESGSGGLNEKLFF. For the CDR3, the DNA is TGTGCCATCAGTGAGTCAGGATCCGGGGGACTTAATGAAAAACTGTTTTTT.

The chain links TRBV21-1 to TRBJ1-2. TRBV21-1 is annotated as a pseudogene. The CDR3 runs 15 residues. Here the CDR3 reads CASSKIDGPAVGYTF. CDR3 bases: TGTGCCAGCAGCAAAATAGACGGACCCGCCGTTGGCTACACCTTC.

The chain has TRBV7-2 and TRBJ2-7, with D possibly being TRBD2 (6 bases). The CDR3 spans 14 residues. The ends were cut back, 7 bases at V and 3 bases at J, with 16 bases in the middle. CDR1 and CDR2 from the germline V gene are SGHTA and FQGNSA. The CDR3 here is CASTQGTGNYEQYF. In nucleotides, the CDR3 is TGTGCCAGCACCCAAGGGACTGGCAACTACGAGCAGTACTTC.

This clone occurred a few times. V is TRBV6-5 and J is TRBJ1-1; D possibly corresponds to TRBD1 (5 bases). The CDR3 length is 14 residues. The V gene's germline CDR1 is MNHEY and CDR2 SVGAGI. V was pared by 4 bases and J by 4 bases, with 13 bases between. For the CDR3, the DNA is TGTGCCAGCAGTTCGTCCCAGGGTTCCACTGAAGCTTTCTTT. Translation: CASSSSQGSTEAFF.

This chain connects TRBV29-1 to TRBJ1-5, with D perhaps TRBD1 (6 bases). The germline V and J ends were trimmed by 4 bases and 7 bases, with 14 bases remaining between them. The CDR3 extends over 13 amino acids. Germline lookup yields CDR1 SQVTM and CDR2 ANQGSEA. The CDR3 DNA follows: TGCAGCGTTGTGGGGGTTAGGGGGCAGCCCCAGCATTTT. The encoded protein is CSVVGVRGQPQHF.

This sequence joins TRBV29-1 and TRBJ2-7, with TRBD1 matching over 8 bases. The germline CDR1 and CDR2 sequences are SQVTM and ANQGSEA. Unmatched junction bases numbered 7, after V lost 3 bases and J lost 0 bases. The length of the CDR3 is 15 residues. For the CDR3, the DNA is TGCAGCGTTGAGGATCGGACAGGGAACTCCTACGAGCAGTACTTC. Its protein product is CSVEDRTGNSYEQYF.

This chain joins TRBV14 and TRBJ2-3; no clear D gene. Deletions cut 1 base from V and 2 bases from J, with 4 bases between. CDR1 and CDR2 (germline): SGHDN, FVKESK. This CDR3 comprises 13 residues. The CDR3 spells CASSQAVTDTQYF. As DNA, the CDR3 is TGTGCCAGCAGCCAAGCCGTCACAGATACGCAGTATTTT.

V gene TRBV30 combines with J gene TRBJ1-4; maybe TRBD1 (6 bases). Germline V gives CDR1 GTSNPN, CDR2 SVGIG (reference sequence). V lost 0 bases to trimming and J lost 5 bases, with 10 bases between them. This CDR3 spans 14 amino acids. Here the CDR3 DNA reads TGTGCCTGGAGTGTAGGGGGGGGGAATGAAAAACTGTTTTTT. It encodes CAWSVGGGNEKLFF.

The V and J genes are TRBV29-1 and TRBJ2-3; no clear D. Between the trimmed V and J ends, which lost 6 bases and 2 bases, there was a span of 12 bases. Germline V CDR1 and CDR2: SQVTM, ANQGSEA. This CDR3 region has 13 residues. The CDR3 loop is CSVGDKVTDTQYF. The DNA of the CDR3 is TGCAGCGTAGGCGACAAAGTCACAGATACGCAGTATTTT.

The chain couples TRBV29-1 to TRBJ2-7; no clear D gene. The V end was cut by 1 base, the J end by 0 bases, with 10 bases between. This CDR3 spans 14 amino acids. Germline V lookup: CDR1 SQVTM, CDR2 ANQGSEA. The chain's CDR3 is CSVEVGRSSYEQYF. CDR3 nucleotides: TGCAGCGTTGAAGTGGGCCGGAGCTCCTACGAGCAGTACTTC.

The CDR3 loop is CASSQGGLGTQYF. The CDR3 bases are TGTGCCAGCAGCCAAGGGGGACTAGGGACCCAGTACTTC. The rearrangement uses TRBV14 and TRBJ2-5; 8 bases are shared with TRBD2. Germline CDR1 is SGHDN and CDR2 is FVKESK. J was trimmed by 7 bases and V by 1 base; bases with no gene match: 2. The CDR3 consists of 13 residues. The whole variable domain, filled in from reference TRBV14 and TRBJ2-5, reads EAGVTQFPSHSVIEKGQTVTLRCDPISGHDNLYWYRRVMGKEIKFLLHFVKESKQDESGMPNNRFLAERTGGTYSTLKVQPAELEDSGVYFCASSQGGLGTQYFGPGTRLLVL.

The chain uses TRBV2 and TRBJ2-2; D is possibly TRBD1 or TRBD2 (5 bases each). Trimming took off 6 bases at V and 0 bases at J, with 8 bases between the two ends. This CDR3 is 14 amino acids long. CDR1 is SNHLY, CDR2 FYNNEI, per germline. CDR3 DNA: TGTGCCAGCAGGGGGGTCGCGAACACCGGGGAGCTGTTTTTT. Its protein product is CASRGVANTGELFF.

V is TRBV7-2 and J is TRBJ1-6, with 9 bases identical to TRBD1. Looked up from germline, CDR1 is SGHTA and CDR2 is FQGNSA. The CDR3 covers 14 residues. The J segment lost 12 bases and the V segment lost 5 bases, leaving 8 bases of the junction unmatched. CDR3 sequence (DNA): TGTGCCAGCAGCCCGGGACAGGGCGAGGTACCCCTCCACTTT. Protein product: CASSPGQGEVPLHF.

The chain recombines TRBV5-1 with TRBJ2-5, with D hard to call. CDR3 length: 17 amino acids. Germline V gives CDR1 SGHRS, CDR2 YFSETQ. The V end lost 2 bases, the J end lost 5 bases, and 22 bases lay between the germline ends. CDR3 nucleotide sequence: TGCGCCAGCAGCTTAAGTAACACCGCCTCGAGTGGGGAGACCCAGTACTTC. Translation: CASSLSNTASSGETQYF. The whole variable domain, filled in from reference TRBV5-1 and TRBJ2-5, reads KAGVTQTPRYLIKTRGQQVTLSCSPISGHRSVSWYQQTPGQGLQFLFEYFSETQRNKGNFPGRFSGRQFSNSRSEMNVSTLELGDSALYLCASSLSNTASSGETQYFGPGTRLLVL.

The chain links TRBV5-6 to TRBJ1-5; D possibly corresponds to TRBD1 (5 bases). The CDR3 length is 15 residues. The germline gives CDR1 SGHDT, CDR2 YYEEEE. Trimming stripped 4 bases from V and 7 bases from J, with 18 bases between. The CDR3 sequence: CASSLNMGVVQPQHF. In DNA form, the CDR3 reads TGTGCCAGCAGCCTCAATATGGGGGTTGTACAGCCCCAGCATTTT.